The next 24 T cell receptor beta chains were all read from a single sample in a study of shared T cell receptors in the human thymus. Clones were read by immunoSEQ multiplex PCR, and TCRdb kept only the in-frame ones, dropping some. The profile covers 450,000 to 650,000 clones, with around 82% appearing a single time and 0.01% to 0.015% taken by the ten largest. These data are also associated with another study on human thymus T cells.

Sample: thymocytes. The receptors derive from a boy under two years old with a congenital heart defect.

J is TRBJ1-2 and V is TRBV28; a weak D match, TRBD1 (6 bases). The germline V gene encodes CDR1 MDHEN and CDR2 SYDVKM. V lost 6 bases, J lost 3 bases, and 11 bases lay in between. This CDR3 is 13 amino acids long. This chain's CDR3 is CASRLTGDYGYTF. In DNA form, the CDR3 reads TGTGCCAGCAGATTGACAGGAGACTATGGCTACACCTTC.

The sample holds one count of this clone. The genes are TRBV5-6 and TRBJ2-3; 9 bases are a match to TRBD2. The CDR3 totals 15 residues. Germline assignment: CDR1 SGHDT and CDR2 YYEEEE. V was clipped by 3 bases and J by 5 bases; unmatched bases: 7. The CDR3 is CASSCGRASRDTQYF. The CDR3 DNA reads as TGTGCCAGCAGCTGCGGGAGGGCCTCTAGAGATACGCAGTATTTT.

V gene TRBV9 combines with J gene TRBJ2-3; D may be TRBD1 (6 bases). V was cut by 6 bases and J by 1 base, with 18 bases left in between. This CDR3 is 16 amino acids long. Germline assignment: CDR1 SGDLS and CDR2 YYNGEE. The CDR3 here is CASTLYPEGGTDTQYF. The DNA of the CDR3 is TGTGCCAGCACCTTATACCCCGAGGGGGGCACAGATACGCAGTATTTT.

The chain couples TRBV27 to TRBJ2-7, with 9 positions matching TRBD1. CDR3 length: 13 residues. Germline trimming cut 6 bases from V and 3 bases from J; bases unmatched to any gene: 3. Germline values: CDR1 MNHEY, CDR2 SMNVEV (reference sequence). The CDR3 coding sequence is TGTGCCAGCAGGAGGGACAGGGACTACGAGCAGTACTTC. This codes for CASRRDRDYEQYF.

In this sample, this clone turned up a few times. The gene calls are TRBV28 and TRBJ2-7; D is undetermined. Germline loops: CDR1 MDHEN, CDR2 SYDVKM. V shed 5 bases and J shed 5 bases, with 10 bases lying between them. CDR3 length: 12 residues. Here the CDR3 reads CASSPPRHEQYF. CDR3 bases: TGTGCCAGCAGTCCACCGAGGCACGAGCAGTACTTC.

The chain links TRBV28 to TRBJ2-1; a possible D gene is TRBD2 (6 bases). Trimming removed 2 bases at V and 9 bases at J, with 11 bases between. The CDR3 length is 13 residues. Germline V gives CDR1 MDHEN, CDR2 SYDVKM. The CDR3 DNA is TGTGCCAGCAGTTTAGGAGGGCTGGGTGAGCAGTTCTTC. Protein: CASSLGGLGEQFF.

The V gene is TRBV5-1, the J gene TRBJ2-1; D is possibly TRBD2 (5 bases). Germline CDR1 and CDR2: SGHRS and YFSETQ. V was shortened by 0 bases and J by 2 bases, with 9 bases between the two germline ends. The CDR3 has 15 residues. The DNA of the CDR3 is TGCGCCAGCAGCTTGGAAGCGGCCACCTACAATGAGCAGTTCTTC. Translated: CASSLEAATYNEQFF.

The count of this clone is one. The chain has TRBV14 and TRBJ2-1; 10 bases match TRBD2. CDR3 length: 18 residues. The V segment lost 4 bases and the J segment 0 bases; nucleotides outside the gene matches: 9. CDR1 is SGHDN and CDR2 is FVKESK in the germline V gene. The CDR3 here is CASSPVGTSESSYNEQFF. Here the CDR3 DNA reads TGTGCCAGCAGCCCTGTGGGGACTAGCGAGAGCTCCTACAATGAGCAGTTCTTC.

This chain connects TRBV12-5 to TRBJ2-1; D remains ambiguous. The CDR3 extends over 14 amino acids. The V and J ends lost 4 bases and 5 bases respectively, with 12 bases between them. Germline V gene sequence: CDR1 LGHNT, CDR2 FRNRAP. The CDR3 here is CASGCDTLNNEQFF. In DNA form, the CDR3 reads TGTGCTAGTGGTTGTGACACCCTTAACAATGAGCAGTTCTTC.

The chain carries TRBV28 and TRBJ2-7; weak D call: TRBD2 (7 bases). CDR1 is MDHEN, CDR2 SYDVKM, per germline. This CDR3 is 14 amino acids long. Trimming shortened V by 2 bases and J by 6 bases, and 14 bases separated the two germline ends. CDR3 residues: CASSLRGRESEQYF. CDR3 DNA sequence: TGTGCCAGCAGTTTAAGGGGGAGGGAAAGCGAGCAGTACTTC.

The chain uses TRBV29-1 and TRBJ1-3, with 7 nucleotides matching TRBD1. Germline CDR1 is SQVTM and CDR2 is ANQGSEA. CDR3 size: 15 residues. The junction had 12 bases not matched to a gene; V was cut back by 7 bases and J by 3 bases. In DNA form, the CDR3 reads TGCAGCGCCCCAGGAGGGCAGGGGGGTGGAAACACCATATATTTT. Residues: CSAPGGQGGGNTIYF.

This clone has only a few counts. The chain employs TRBV18 and TRBJ2-3; TRBD2 is a possible D gene (5 bases). Trimming shortened V by 4 bases and J by 8 bases, and 25 bases separated the two germline ends. This CDR3 has 17 amino acids. The germline V gene encodes CDR1 KGHSH and CDR2 LQKENI. The CDR3 region is CASSRTVAGCPEVTQYF. CDR3 coding DNA: TGTGCCAGCTCACGGACCGTCGCAGGCTGCCCGGAGGTTACGCAGTATTTT.

The chain employs TRBV5-6 and TRBJ2-3, with 10 bases matching TRBD1. V was clipped by 0 bases and J by 2 bases; unmatched bases: 12. The CDR3 extends over 19 amino acids. The germline CDR1 and CDR2 sequences are SGHDT and YYEEEE. This CDR3 reads CASSLGQGAKRRDTDTQYF. The CDR3 DNA follows: TGTGCCAGCAGCTTGGGACAGGGGGCTAAGCGGAGGGACACAGATACGCAGTATTTT.

The chain couples TRBV28 to TRBJ2-1; tentative D call: TRBD1 (5 bases). The length of the CDR3 is 13 residues. The ends were cut back, 7 bases at V and 10 bases at J, with 17 bases in the middle. Germline CDR1 is MDHEN and CDR2 is SYDVKM. The CDR3 loop is CASNDSRCGEQFF. The DNA for the CDR3 is TGTGCCAGCAATGACAGTCGGTGTGGAGAGCAGTTCTTC.

V is TRBV27 and J is TRBJ2-1; D perhaps matches TRBD1 (5 bases). The CDR3 is 13 residues long. Germline V lookup: CDR1 MNHEY, CDR2 SMNVEV (reference sequence). The V end lost 2 bases, the J end lost 5 bases, and 7 bases lay between the germline ends. In DNA form, the CDR3 reads TGTGCCAGCAGTTTAAACAGGAACAATGAGCAGTTCTTC. Translating gives CASSLNRNNEQFF.

This clone was picked up one time. This rearrangement joins TRBV28 to TRBJ1-4, with D unresolved. V lost 1 base to trimming and J lost 6 bases, with 9 bases between them. The CDR3 is 14 amino acids. The germline V gene encodes CDR1 MDHEN and CDR2 SYDVKM. As DNA, the CDR3 is TGTGCCAGCAGTTTATCCTTAGATGATGAAAAACTGTTTTTT. Protein: CASSLSLDDEKLFF.

The chain joins TRBV27 to TRBJ2-7, with 7 nucleotides matching TRBD1. Germline V lookup: CDR1 MNHEY, CDR2 SMNVEV (reference sequence). The CDR3 is made up of 11 amino acids. The ends lost 4 bases at V and 11 bases at J; junction bases unmatched: 5. The CDR3, as DNA: TGTGCCAGCAGTTACAGGGGCTATAAGTACTTC. Its translation is CASSYRGYKYF.

The chain combines TRBV14 with TRBJ1-4; 7 nucleotides line up with TRBD1. Germline CDR1 is SGHDN and CDR2 is FVKESK. The CDR3 length is 18 residues. J lost 4 bases, V lost 3 bases, and 14 bases had no gene match. CDR3: CASSHHNTGEGVNEKLFF. CDR3 DNA sequence: TGTGCCAGCAGCCACCACAATACAGGGGAAGGTGTTAATGAAAAACTGTTTTTT.

The J gene is TRBJ1-1, the V gene TRBV28; no firm D call. Looked up from germline, CDR1 is MDHEN and CDR2 is SYDVKM. Trimming pared 7 bases from V and 0 bases from J, leaving 9 bases between. The CDR3 is 13 residues long. The CDR3 DNA sequence: TGTGCCAGCACCCCGAGCCTGAACACTGAAGCTTTCTTT. This gives the protein CASTPSLNTEAFF.

The chain has TRBV11-3 and TRBJ2-1, with D possibly TRBD2 on 6 matching bases. This CDR3 has 16 residues. Trimming stripped 5 bases from V and 0 bases from J, with 14 bases between. Germline V gives CDR1 SGHNT, CDR2 YENEEA. This CDR3 is CASSRGEASSYNEQFF. The CDR3 coding sequence is TGTGCCAGCAGCCGTGGGGAGGCAAGCTCCTACAATGAGCAGTTCTTC.

The J gene is TRBJ2-7, the V gene TRBV27, with TRBD1 as a possible D gene (6 bases). The germline CDR1 and CDR2 sequences are MNHEY and SMNVEV (reference sequence). The CDR3 length is 13 residues. V lost 4 bases to trimming and J lost 2 bases, with 9 bases between them. CDR3 coding DNA: TGTGCCAGCAGTTACAGGGTTGCCTACGAGCAGTACTTC. It is translated as CASSYRVAYEQYF.

V and J are TRBV5-6 and TRBJ2-7; the D gene is possibly TRBD1 (6 bases). The CDR3 spans 14 residues. The V gene lost 5 bases and the J gene lost 0 bases, with 12 bases spanning the gap. From germline, CDR1 is SGHDT and CDR2 YYEEEE. The CDR3 DNA reads TGTGCCAGCAGTGTGACAGGATTCTCCTACGAGCAGTACTTC. Translation gives CASSVTGFSYEQYF.

The CDR3 nucleotides are TGTGCCAGCAGCACAGGGCCCGACAATCCCTACGAGCAGTACTTC. Translated: CASSTGPDNPYEQYF. This chain connects TRBV7-6 to TRBJ2-7, with D perhaps TRBD1 (6 bases). The V and J ends lost 5 bases and 2 bases respectively, with 16 bases between them. Per germline, CDR1 SGHVS and CDR2 FNYEAQ. The CDR3 is 15 amino acids.

This sequence joins TRBV7-8 and TRBJ2-6; possible D gene TRBD1, 7 bases. The V gene lost 6 bases and the J gene lost 3 bases, with 21 bases spanning the gap. CDR1 and CDR2 from the germline V gene are SGHVS and FQNEAQ. The CDR3 sequence is 18 residues long. The CDR3 DNA is TGTGCCAGCAGTCTTAACACAGGGGAGGTTATTGGGGCCAACGTCCTGACTTTC. Translation: CASSLNTGEVIGANVLTF.